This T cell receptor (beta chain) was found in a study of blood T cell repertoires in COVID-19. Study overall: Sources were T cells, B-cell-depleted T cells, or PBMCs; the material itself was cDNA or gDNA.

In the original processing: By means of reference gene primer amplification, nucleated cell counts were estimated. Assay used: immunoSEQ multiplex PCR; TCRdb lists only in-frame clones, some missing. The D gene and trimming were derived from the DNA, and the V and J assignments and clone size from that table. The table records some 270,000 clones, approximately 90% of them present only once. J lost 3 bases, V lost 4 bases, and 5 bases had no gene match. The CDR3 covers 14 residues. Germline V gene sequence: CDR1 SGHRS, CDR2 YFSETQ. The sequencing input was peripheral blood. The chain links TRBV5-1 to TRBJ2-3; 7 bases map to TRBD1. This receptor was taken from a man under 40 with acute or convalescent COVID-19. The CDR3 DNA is TGCGCCAGCAGCCTAGGACAGGAGACAGATACGCAGTATTTT. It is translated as CASSLGQETDTQYF.